Listed here are 12 T cell receptor beta chains from one sample, sequenced in a study of cytomegalovirus exposure and HLA in healthy donors. It was with 60 Vbeta and 13 Jbeta primers that the PCR ran. Produced via immunoSEQ multiplex PCR; TCRdb's table is partial and in-frame only. The sample includes around 90,000 clones, approximately 68% of them seen just once. Sequenced: PBMCs. These receptors were taken from a boy between 5 and 17 years old in good health and CMV-seropositive.

This clone was picked up one time. This chain connects TRBV6-1 to TRBJ1-1; 10 bases match TRBD1. CDR3 size: 17 residues. After removal of 3 bases from V and 2 bases from J, the junction contained 9 bases not matched to a gene. Germline V gives CDR1 MNHNS, CDR2 SASEGT. The CDR3 loop is CASSDLTGGSINTEAFF. The CDR3 DNA reads as TGTGCCAGCAGTGACCTGACAGGGGGCTCAATTAACACTGAAGCTTTCTTT.

The chain joins TRBV28 to TRBJ1-6, with 10 nucleotides matching TRBD1. V lost 6 bases and J lost 4; bases outside the gene matches: 6. Germline loops: CDR1 MDHEN, CDR2 SYDVKM. The CDR3 is 16 amino acids. CDR3 nucleotide sequence: TGTGCCAGCAGACCCGGGACAGGGGCATATAATTCACCCCTCCACTTT. Protein sequence: CASRPGTGAYNSPLHF.

This CDR3 reads CASSRQGESEKLFF. In DNA, the CDR3 is TGTGCCAGCAGCAGACAGGGCGAGTCTGAAAAACTGTTTTTT. The chain carries TRBV9 and TRBJ1-4; 7 bases are shared with TRBD1. V shed 4 bases, J shed 7 bases, and the junction held 7 bases outside the gene matches. The CDR3 has 14 amino acids. The V gene's germline CDR1 is SGDLS and CDR2 YYNGEE.

This chain connects TRBV5-4 to TRBJ2-3; 8 bases align to TRBD1. Germline-derived CDR1 and CDR2 are SGHNT and YYREEE (reference sequence). J lost 0 bases, V lost 3 bases, and 9 bases had no gene match. The CDR3 totals 17 residues. CDR3 loop: CASSWGTGVTSTDTQYF. For the CDR3, the DNA is TGTGCCAGCAGCTGGGGGACAGGAGTGACTAGCACAGATACGCAGTATTTT. Filled out from reference TRBV5-4 and TRBJ2-3, the complete variable domain reads ETGVTQSPTHLIKTRGQQVTLRCSSQSGHNTVSWYQQALGQGPQFIFQYYREEENGRGNFPPRFSGLQFPNYSSELNVNALELDDSALYLCASSWGTGVTSTDTQYFGPGTRLTVL.

This chain connects TRBV6-6 to TRBJ1-2; unclear D gene. CDR1 is MNHNY and CDR2 is SVGAGI in the germline V gene (reference sequence). CDR3 size: 12 residues. V was cut by 8 bases and J by 6 bases, with 13 bases left in between. CDR3: CASRRGEDGYTF. The CDR3 DNA reads as TGTGCCAGCCGACGCGGGGAGGATGGCTACACCTTC.

This clone has a handful of counts. The genes are TRBV2 and TRBJ2-2, with 7 bases identical to TRBD1. The CDR3 length is 16 residues. J lost 2 bases, V lost 6 bases, and 9 bases had no gene match. Germline V gene lookup returns CDR1 SNHLY and CDR2 FYNNEI. The CDR3 is CASSPTGTANTGELFF. In nucleotides, the CDR3 is TGTGCCAGCAGCCCCACCGGGACAGCTAACACCGGGGAGCTGTTTTTT.

This clone has only a few counts. The chain is built from TRBV30 and TRBJ2-3, with a weak D call TRBD1 (6 bases). Trimming removed 1 base from V and 0 bases from J, with 20 bases in between. CDR1 and CDR2 from the germline V gene are GTSNPN and SVGIG (reference sequence). The CDR3 length is 18 residues. DNA for the CDR3: TGTGCCTGGAGTGCGACTTACCGGGACATTACTAGCACAGATACGCAGTATTTT. Encoded protein: CAWSATYRDITSTDTQYF.

V and J are TRBV7-7 and TRBJ2-3; 10 bases line up with TRBD1. The ends lost 6 bases at V and 7 bases at J; junction bases unmatched: 7. The CDR3 runs to 14 residues. Germline CDR1 reads SSHAT; CDR2 reads FNYEAQ (reference sequence). CDR3 sequence (DNA): TGTGCCAGCAGTTCAGGACAGGGGGGGAATACGCAGTATTTT. Translating it yields CASSSGQGGNTQYF.

The gene calls are TRBV10-3 and TRBJ2-7; 12 bases align to TRBD1. The CDR3 spans 16 residues. The J segment lost 3 bases and the V segment lost 2 bases, leaving 5 bases of the junction unmatched. Per the germline V gene, CDR1 is ENHRY and CDR2 is SYGVKD. Written as DNA, the CDR3 is TGTGCCATCAGTGAGCCGGGACAGGGGGCTCGCTACGAGCAGTACTTC. This gives the protein CAISEPGQGARYEQYF.

This rearrangement joins TRBV29-1 to TRBJ2-7, with TRBD2 identical over 11 bases. The CDR3 sequence is 13 residues long. Germline V gene lookup returns CDR1 SQVTM and CDR2 ANQGSEA. Trimming cost V 6 bases and J 4 bases; bases outside gene matches: 5. The CDR3 nucleotides read TGCAGCGTAGGGACTAGCGGAAATTACGAGCAGTACTTC. Encoded protein: CSVGTSGNYEQYF.

Notes on this clone: This CDR3 is also generated by other DNA sequences in the sample. CDR3 protein: CSVVRDRVTDTQYF. DNA for the CDR3: TGCAGCGTTGTAAGGGACAGGGTCACAGATACGCAGTATTTT. The chain joins TRBV29-1 to TRBJ2-3, with TRBD1 matching over 9 bases. The CDR3 runs to 14 residues. After removal of 4 bases from V and 2 bases from J, the junction contained 4 bases not matched to a gene. From germline, CDR1 is SQVTM and CDR2 ANQGSEA.

The chain is built from TRBV23-1 and TRBJ1-5, with 11 bases fitting TRBD1. TRBV23-1 is an ORF, with its function uncertain. V gave up 3 bases and J gave up 6 bases; unmatched junction bases: 16. The CDR3 spans 19 residues. CDR3 residues: CASSHPRGQGGILGQPQHF. DNA of the CDR3: TGCGCCAGCAGTCACCCACGGGGACAGGGGGGCATATTGGGTCAGCCCCAGCATTTT.